A single sample is the source of the 21 T cell receptor beta chains below, sequenced in a study of T cell responses to AZD1222 COVID-19 vaccine. Assay used: immunoSEQ multiplex PCR; TCRdb lists only in-frame clones, some missing. The sample contains approximately 120,000 clones, roughly nine tenths of which appear only once. The input for sequencing was peripheral blood, taken 28 days after the second AZD1222 dose. Every receptor here comes from an adult who received the AZD1222 COVID-19 vaccine.

This clone turned up a few times. The rearrangement links TRBV7-3 to TRBJ1-6, with D unclear. Germline V gives CDR1 SGHTA, CDR2 FQGTGA. The CDR3 has 14 amino acids. Trimming left V 5 bases short and J 6 bases short, with 11 bases between. CDR3 nucleotides: TGTGCCAGCAGCCTTGGGGTGGGTAATTCACCCCTCCACTTT. Protein: CASSLGVGNSPLHF.

The table lists this clone with a count of one. The chain links TRBV4-1 to TRBJ1-2; D is perhaps TRBD1 (5 bases). The CDR3 runs 15 residues. The germline V and J ends were trimmed by 0 bases and 2 bases, with 10 bases remaining between them. Per the germline V gene, CDR1 is MGHRA and CDR2 is YSYEKL. This chain's CDR3 is CASSQDSGANYGYTF. CDR3 bases: TGCGCCAGCAGCCAAGATAGTGGGGCCAACTATGGCTACACCTTC.

V usage is TRBV18 and J usage is TRBJ2-4; D gene ambiguous. Trimming cost V 6 bases and J 3 bases, with 18 bases left between them. The CDR3 totals 16 residues. Germline values: CDR1 KGHSH, CDR2 LQKENI. The CDR3 loop reads CASSPAFADGKNIQYF. In DNA form, the CDR3 reads TGTGCCAGCTCCCCCGCGTTCGCGGACGGCAAAAACATTCAGTACTTC. Variable domain in full (rest from reference TRBV18 and TRBJ2-4): NAGVMQNPRHLVRRRGQEARLRCSPMKGHSHVYWYRQLPEEGLKFMVYLQKENIIDESGMPKERFSAEFPKEGPSILRIQQVVRGDSAAYFCASSPAFADGKNIQYFGAGTRLSVL.

This chain joins TRBV11-3 and TRBJ1-1; D is possibly TRBD1 (5 bases). The CDR3 sequence is 13 residues long. CDR1 is SGHNT, CDR2 YENEEA, per germline. Trimming removed 1 base from V and 6 bases from J, with 9 bases in between. CDR3 loop: CASSLGTRAEAFF. The DNA for the CDR3 is TGTGCCAGCAGCTTAGGGACAAGGGCTGAAGCTTTCTTT. Full variable domain (rest looked up from reference TRBV11-3 and TRBJ1-1): EAGVVQSPRYKIIEKKQPVAFWCNPISGHNTLYWYLQNLGQGPELLIRYENEEAVDDSQLPKDRFSAERLKGVDSTLKIQPAELGDSAVYLCASSLGTRAEAFFGQGTRLTVV.

The rearrangement uses TRBV27 and TRBJ2-1; 9 bases line up with TRBD2. Germline V gives CDR1 MNHEY, CDR2 SMNVEV (reference sequence). Trimming removed 6 bases from V and 5 bases from J; junction bases left unmatched: 5. The CDR3 is 14 residues long. The CDR3 DNA reads TGTGCCAGCAGGCGGGGGGGCGTCAACAATGAGCAGTTCTTC. Translating it yields CASRRGGVNNEQFF.

The rearrangement links TRBV5-4 to TRBJ2-3, with D unclear. This CDR3 comprises 14 residues. V was shortened by 0 bases and J by 2 bases, with 7 bases between the two germline ends. Germline-derived CDR1 and CDR2 are SGHNT and YYREEE (reference sequence). The DNA for the CDR3 is TGTGCCAGCAGCTTGGAGGAAATCACAGATACGCAGTATTTT. Encoded protein: CASSLEEITDTQYF.

V usage is TRBV19 and J usage is TRBJ1-2; D possibly corresponds to TRBD1 (6 bases). The CDR3 runs 14 residues. The V end lost 9 bases, the J end lost 8 bases, and 22 bases lay between the germline ends. Germline lookup yields CDR1 LNHDA and CDR2 SQIVND (reference sequence). The CDR3 sequence is CASRGSAGSGGYTF. The CDR3 bases are TGTGCCAGCAGGGGCTCAGCGGGGTCGGGAGGCTACACCTTC.

This chain joins TRBV19 and TRBJ1-1, with D uncertain. The CDR3 spans 13 residues. Germline V gene sequence: CDR1 LNHDA, CDR2 SQIVND (reference sequence). V dropped 6 bases and J dropped 5 bases, with 13 bases sitting between them. The CDR3 DNA reads TGTGCCAGTAGGGAAGTGGTAGGGACTGAAGCTTTCTTT. This codes for CASREVVGTEAFF.

The rearrangement joins TRBV10-3 to TRBJ2-5; 9 nucleotides align to TRBD1. This CDR3 contains 15 residues. The germline CDR1 and CDR2 sequences are ENHRY and SYGVKD. Unmatched junction bases numbered 11, after V lost 7 bases and J lost 5 bases. The CDR3 here is CAIMRTGGVGETQYF. For the CDR3, the DNA is TGTGCCATCATGCGAACAGGGGGCGTGGGGGAGACCCAGTACTTC.

V and J are TRBV6-2 or TRBV6-3 and TRBJ1-2, with TRBD1 matching 8 bases. This CDR3 comprises 13 residues. Germline V gene lookup returns CDR1 MNHEY and CDR2 SVGEGT. The ends lost 5 bases at V and 6 bases at J; junction bases unmatched: 5. The CDR3 region has the DNA TGTGCCAGCAGTCGACAGGGGTCCCATGGCTACACCTTC. Residues: CASSRQGSHGYTF.

This chain links TRBV27 with TRBJ2-1; 8 nucleotides line up with TRBD2. The germline CDR1 and CDR2 sequences are MNHEY and SMNVEV (reference sequence). With 6 bases clipped from V and 4 bases from J, the junction kept 5 bases outside the gene matches. CDR3 length: 14 residues. Here the CDR3 DNA reads TGTGCCAGCAGATCGGGGGGGGTTTACAATGAGCAGTTCTTC. This encodes CASRSGGVYNEQFF.

This chain joins TRBV10-3 and TRBJ2-1; 14 bases are a match to TRBD2. With 9 bases clipped from V and 10 bases from J, the junction kept 11 bases outside the gene matches. CDR1 is ENHRY, CDR2 SYGVKD, per germline. CDR3 size: 15 residues. This CDR3 is CAINPGLAGVGEQFF. The CDR3, as DNA: TGTGCCATAAACCCGGGACTAGCGGGAGTAGGAGAGCAGTTCTTC.

This clone was seen only once. V usage is TRBV7-6 and J usage is TRBJ1-1, with TRBD1 matching 7 bases. The V gene's germline CDR1 is SGHVS and CDR2 FNYEAQ. The V segment lost 2 bases and the J segment 5 bases; nucleotides outside the gene matches: 2. This CDR3 contains 13 residues. CDR3 protein: CASSLTGVTEAFF. CDR3 DNA sequence: TGTGCCAGCAGCTTAACAGGGGTAACTGAAGCTTTCTTT.

This clone was found a few times. This chain links TRBV2 with TRBJ1-4, with 8 nucleotides matching TRBD1. The trim removed 5 bases at V and 5 bases at J, leaving 19 bases unmatched. Germline V gene data show CDR1 as SNHLY and CDR2 as FYNNEI. The CDR3 covers 19 residues. This chain's CDR3 is CASSPPWMAGGQGNEKLFF. Written as DNA, the CDR3 is TGTGCCAGCAGTCCCCCATGGATGGCCGGAGGACAGGGAAATGAAAAACTGTTTTTT.

V gene TRBV7-9 combines with J gene TRBJ2-1; 13 bases map to TRBD2. With V trimmed by 10 bases and J by 9 bases, 6 bases remained unmatched. The CDR3 contains 13 residues. From germline, CDR1 is SEHNR and CDR2 FQNEAQ (reference sequence). The CDR3 loop reads CATRTSGRPEQFF. The CDR3 DNA is TGTGCCACCCGGACTAGCGGGAGACCTGAGCAGTTCTTC.

The rearrangement links TRBV7-2 to TRBJ1-6; the D is unclear. V lost 5 bases, J lost 8 bases, and 13 bases lay in between. Per germline, CDR1 SGHTA and CDR2 FQGNSA. CDR3 length: 14 amino acids. This chain's CDR3 is CASSPPVLDSPLHF. CDR3 coding DNA: TGTGCCAGCAGCCCCCCTGTACTAGATTCACCCCTCCACTTT. The full variable domain, completed using reference TRBV7-2 and TRBJ1-6, is GAGVSQSPSNKVTEKGKDVELRCDPISGHTALYWYRQSLGQGLEFLIYFQGNSAPDKSGLPSDRFSAERTGGSVSTLTIQRTQQEDSAVYLCASSPPVLDSPLHFGNGTRLTVT.

V usage is TRBV25-1 and J usage is TRBJ2-3; D is uncertain. The V gene lost 3 bases and the J gene lost 3 bases, with 13 bases spanning the gap. The CDR3 covers 15 residues. Germline lookup yields CDR1 MGHDK and CDR2 SYGVNS. In DNA form, the CDR3 reads TGTGCCAGCAGTGACTACAAGAGTGGGACAGATACGCAGTATTTT. This codes for CASSDYKSGTDTQYF.

This chain links TRBV7-3 with TRBJ2-1, with 7 bases identical to TRBD2. Trimming removed 1 base from V and 0 bases from J; junction bases left unmatched: 12. There are 19 residues in the CDR3. CDR1 and CDR2 (germline): SGHTA, FQGTGA. CDR3 DNA sequence: TGTGCCAGCAGCTTAAAGCCGCGGGGGTGGGGAAACTCCTACAATGAGCAGTTCTTC. It codes for CASSLKPRGWGNSYNEQFF.

The chain uses TRBV11-2 and TRBJ2-7; 10 bases align to TRBD1. Germline assignment: CDR1 SGHAT and CDR2 FQNNGV. The J segment lost 3 bases and the V segment lost 1 base, leaving 0 bases of the junction unmatched. The length of the CDR3 is 14 residues. The CDR3 sequence is CASSLGTGGYEQYF. The CDR3 DNA sequence: TGTGCCAGCAGCTTAGGGACAGGGGGCTACGAGCAGTACTTC.

This chain joins TRBV6-6 and TRBJ1-3, with TRBD1 as a possible D gene (5 bases). Germline V gene lookup returns CDR1 MNHNY and CDR2 SVGAGI (reference sequence). The V end was cut by 5 bases, the J end by 0 bases, with 17 bases between. The CDR3 is 17 residues long. The CDR3 DNA sequence: TGTGCCAGCAGTCCCTACGGAGGGGCGAGCTCTGGAAACACCATATATTTT. It is translated as CASSPYGGASSGNTIYF.

This rearrangement joins TRBV3-1 (or the pseudogene TRBV3-2) to TRBJ1-3; no reliable D call. The CDR3 is 13 amino acids. Germline values: CDR1 LGHDT, CDR2 YNNKEL (reference sequence). Trimming took off 3 bases at V and 4 bases at J, with 7 bases between the two ends. The CDR3 DNA reads TGTGCCAGCAGCCAGACGGCGGGAAACACCATATATTTT. It codes for CASSQTAGNTIYF.